The 22 T cell receptor beta chains in this list originate from one sample, sequenced in a study of human T cells and chemical hapten exposure (dated by TCRdb to the early 2020s). The time point label, as the study defines it: patch test 2, 6 weeks after DPC sensitization. The treatment or condition label corresponds to: therapeutic diphenylcyclopropenone sensitization with weekly scalp DPC. Library construction relied on RACE. The sequencer listed for this sample is NextSeq 500. TCRdb reprocessing: public reads trimmed at Q25 with fastp, clones called with MiXCR, in-frame beta chains kept. Rows matching on CDR3 protein sequence are summarized as one entry with the most common DNA and genes. The sample records about 140,000 distinct CDR3 sequences, approximately 12% of which are singletons. The ten largest account for around 1.4% of the sample. Specimen: whole blood, collected in connection with sensitization to the hapten diphenylcyclopropenone (DPC). Receptors originate from a woman in her forties or fifties with alopecia areata. Some clones in this sample may be carry-over from other donors' samples.

This chain links TRBV13 with TRBJ2-1; the D gene is possibly TRBD1 (5 bases). CDR3 length: 14 amino acids. The V end was cut by 5 bases, the J end by 9 bases, with 17 bases between. Germline V gene sequence: CDR1 PRHDT, CDR2 FYEKMQ (reference sequence). In nucleotides, the CDR3 is TGTGCCAGCAGCCCAGGGCCATCTTCCAGTGAGCAGTTCTTC. It translates to CASSPGPSSSEQFF.

This clonotype was picked up many times. V gene TRBV6-2 or TRBV6-3 combines with J gene TRBJ2-7; TRBD1 matches at 7 bases. The germline gives CDR1 MNHEY, CDR2 SVGEGT. The CDR3 covers 18 residues. V lost 5 bases, J lost 6 bases, and 22 bases stayed unmatched. The CDR3 bases are TGTGCCAGCAGTCCTTGGACAGGCACGCGCAGTGGGGCCTTCGAGCAGTACTTC. This sequence encodes CASSPWTGTRSGAFEQYF.

This clonotype was picked up many times. The chain has TRBV6-2 or TRBV6-3 and TRBJ1-2, with D perhaps matching TRBD1 (5 bases). Germline V CDR1 and CDR2: MNHEY, SVGEGT. V lost 2 bases to trimming and J lost 8 bases, with 18 bases between them. The CDR3 has 15 amino acids. The CDR3 DNA is TGTGCCAGCAGTTACGCCGGGAGTCAGGGTTGGGGCTACACCTTC. Protein: CASSYAGSQGWGYTF.

The chain recombines TRBV19 with TRBJ2-3; the match to TRBD2 covers 7 bases. The CDR3 is 14 amino acids. Trimming cost V 11 bases and J 4 bases; bases outside gene matches: 12. The germline gives CDR1 LNHDA, CDR2 SQIVND (reference sequence). CDR3 loop: CASLEGGSADTQYF. DNA for the CDR3: TGTGCCTCCCTTGAGGGCGGGAGTGCAGATACGCAGTATTTT.

Ten or more counts support this clonotype. V usage is TRBV2 and J usage is TRBJ1-6; unclear D gene. Trimming shortened V by 4 bases and J by 10 bases, and 17 bases separated the two germline ends. The CDR3 has 15 amino acids. From germline, CDR1 is SNHLY and CDR2 FYNNEI. The CDR3 is CASSGSGQVRSPLHF. CDR3 sequence (DNA): TGTGCCAGCAGTGGATCGGGTCAAGTCAGGTCACCCCTCCACTTT.

This clonotype occurred many times. The chain recombines TRBV6-1 with TRBJ2-3, with D perhaps matching TRBD1 or TRBD2 (7 bases each). The CDR3 has 16 amino acids. Germline-derived CDR1 and CDR2 are MNHNS and SASEGT. Trimming removed 6 bases from V and 2 bases from J, with 18 bases in between. CDR3 coding DNA: TGTGCCAGCAGATCCAGGGGGGGACTCTTCACAGATACGCAGTATTTT. Encoded protein: CASRSRGGLFTDTQYF.

In this sample, this clonotype turned up a few times. The chain employs TRBV4-1 and TRBJ2-7; no reliable D call. The CDR3 is 13 amino acids. V dropped 5 bases and J dropped 3 bases, with 11 bases sitting between them. Germline CDR1 reads MGHRA; CDR2 reads YSYEKL. The CDR3 loop reads CASSTVPYYEQYF. CDR3 in DNA: TGCGCCAGCAGCACAGTACCCTACTACGAGCAGTACTTC.

The chain employs TRBV11-2 and TRBJ1-2; the D gene is possibly TRBD1 (5 bases). Germline CDR1 is SGHAT and CDR2 is FQNNGV. The germline V and J ends were trimmed by 4 bases and 1 base, with 13 bases remaining between them. This CDR3 region has 15 residues. CDR3 region: CASSSDSTLNYGYTF. DNA of the CDR3: TGTGCCAGCAGCTCCGACAGCACTCTTAACTATGGCTACACCTTC.

This clonotype was observed many times. The rearrangement links TRBV9 to TRBJ2-5; possible D gene TRBD2, 6 bases. The CDR3 contains 12 residues. V was trimmed by 3 bases and J by 7 bases, leaving 10 bases between them. CDR1 is SGDLS and CDR2 is YYNGEE in the germline V gene. In nucleotides, the CDR3 is TGTGCCAGCAGCGCGGTGGGGGGGACCCAGTACTTC. This gives the protein CASSAVGGTQYF.

The chain uses TRBV7-2 and TRBJ1-3; D might be TRBD1 (6 bases). V lost 4 bases to trimming and J lost 0 bases, with 10 bases between them. Looked up from germline, CDR1 is SGHTA and CDR2 is FQGNSA. This CDR3 has 15 amino acids. The CDR3 reads CASSWDTYSGNTIYF. DNA for the CDR3: TGTGCCAGCAGCTGGGACACTTACTCTGGAAACACCATATATTTT. The entire variable domain, with the rest obtained from reference TRBV7-2 and TRBJ1-3, is as follows: GAGVSQSPSNKVTEKGKDVELRCDPISGHTALYWYRQSLGQGLEFLIYFQGNSAPDKSGLPSDRFSAERTGGSVSTLTIQRTQQEDSAVYLCASSWDTYSGNTIYFGEGSWLTVV.

This clonotype was seen repeatedly, ten times or more. V usage is TRBV18 and J usage is TRBJ2-3, with 8 bases aligning to TRBD1. V lost 3 bases to trimming and J lost 5 bases; unmatched junction nucleotides: 4. This CDR3 region has 14 residues. The germline gives CDR1 KGHSH, CDR2 LQKENI. CDR3 residues: CASSPRQGQDTQYF. Written as DNA, the CDR3 is TGTGCCAGCTCACCCAGACAGGGGCAAGATACGCAGTATTTT.

This clonotype was recorded at least ten times. This sequence joins TRBV18 and TRBJ2-1; 9 positions match TRBD1. The length of the CDR3 is 13 residues. Germline loops: CDR1 KGHSH, CDR2 LQKENI. V gave up 0 bases and J gave up 12 bases; unmatched junction bases: 3. CDR3 DNA sequence: TGTGCCAGCTCACCACCGACGGGACAGGGGCAGTTCTTC. Residues: CASSPPTGQGQFF.

The rearrangement joins TRBV27 to TRBJ1-5; the D is unclear. Germline V lookup: CDR1 MNHEY, CDR2 SMNVEV (reference sequence). Trimming pared 2 bases from V and 3 bases from J, leaving 8 bases between. This CDR3 contains 14 residues. The CDR3 reads CASSLEKSNQPQHF. The CDR3 DNA reads TGTGCCAGCAGTTTAGAAAAATCCAATCAGCCCCAGCATTTT.

This chain links TRBV24-1 with TRBJ1-2, with 8 nucleotides matching TRBD1. The V segment lost 3 bases and the J segment 0 bases; nucleotides outside the gene matches: 5. Germline V gene lookup returns CDR1 KGHDR and CDR2 SFDVKD. The CDR3 is 16 residues long. This CDR3 reads CATSDADRATNYGYTF. DNA for the CDR3: TGTGCCACCAGTGATGCGGACAGGGCGACTAACTATGGCTACACCTTC.

This clonotype showed up many times. The rearrangement links TRBV29-1 to TRBJ2-2; D is possibly TRBD2 (6 bases). Trimming shortened V by 7 bases and J by 4 bases, and 10 bases separated the two germline ends. Germline V gene sequence: CDR1 SQVTM, CDR2 ANQGSEA. The CDR3 is 12 amino acids. The CDR3 here is CSGRDSTGELFF. For the CDR3, the DNA is TGCAGCGGCCGGGACTCCACCGGGGAGCTGTTTTTT.

As regards this clonotype: One end of the junction is discordant with germline, which a read error may explain. The chain recombines TRBV10-3 with TRBJ2-7; D not certain. From germline, CDR1 is ENHRY and CDR2 SYGVKD. This CDR3 region has 14 residues. In nucleotides, the CDR3 is TGTGCCACCCAGGAACCGGGCCACTCCTACGAGCGGTACTTC. Protein: CATQEPGHSYERYF.

This clonotype came up many times. This chain links TRBV28 with TRBJ2-7, with no clear D. Trimming stripped 4 bases from V and 5 bases from J, with 15 bases between. The length of the CDR3 is 14 residues. Germline assignment: CDR1 MDHEN and CDR2 SYDVKM. The CDR3 sequence is CASSYRSLINEQYF. CDR3 nucleotide sequence: TGTGCCAGCAGTTACCGGAGTCTGATCAACGAGCAGTACTTC.

The chain uses TRBV18 and TRBJ2-1; 7 nucleotides align to TRBD2. The germline V gene encodes CDR1 KGHSH and CDR2 LQKENI. The CDR3 extends over 16 amino acids. The junction had 10 bases not matched to a gene; V was cut back by 3 bases and J by 5 bases. Written as DNA, the CDR3 is TGTGCCAGCTCACCTTTGAAAGCGGGAATCAACAATGAGCAGTTCTTC. Translated, it gives CASSPLKAGINNEQFF.

This clonotype has just a few counts. V usage is TRBV29-1 and J usage is TRBJ2-2, with 8 bases matching TRBD1. CDR1 is SQVTM, CDR2 ANQGSEA, per germline. The V and J ends lost 6 bases and 6 bases, in that order; junction bases with no gene match: 3. This CDR3 has 12 amino acids. The CDR3 DNA reads as TGCAGCGTCGGACAGGGCCCCGGGGAGCTGTTTTTT. Translated: CSVGQGPGELFF.

The chain carries TRBV15 and TRBJ2-2; D is undetermined. Per the germline V gene, CDR1 is LNHNV and CDR2 is YYDKDF (reference sequence). The CDR3 length is 17 residues. Trimming took 0 bases from V and 9 from J, leaving 20 bases between them. The CDR3: CATSRDQRRLSDRELFF. As DNA, the CDR3 is TGTGCCACCAGCAGAGATCAGCGTAGACTTTCCGACCGGGAGCTGTTTTTT. The full variable domain, with the rest looked up from reference TRBV15 and TRBJ2-2, is DAMVIQNPRYQVTQFGKPVTLSCSQTLNHNVMYWYQQKSSQAPKLLFHYYDKDFNNEADTPDNFQSRRPNTSFCFLDIRSPGLGDTAMYLCATSRDQRRLSDRELFFGEGSRLTVL.

J is TRBJ1-1 and V is TRBV12-3 or TRBV12-4; perhaps TRBD1 as D (5 bases). V lost 0 bases and J lost 2, with 10 bases in between. This CDR3 is 15 amino acids long. The CDR3 reads CASSLAWGSNTEAFF. DNA of the CDR3: TGTGCCAGCAGTTTAGCTTGGGGGAGTAACACTGAAGCTTTCTTT.

This clonotype was seen more than once but under ten times. The rearrangement uses TRBV18 and TRBJ1-5; TRBD1 is a possible D gene (6 bases). Germline V gene sequence: CDR1 KGHSH, CDR2 LQKENI. With 0 bases removed from V and 4 bases from J, the gap between germline ends came to 13 bases. The CDR3 has 16 residues. The CDR3 DNA reads as TGTGCCAGCTCACCACCGAATCAGGGGTGGAATCAGCCCCAGCATTTT. Its protein product is CASSPPNQGWNQPQHF.